The clone carrying this TCR beta chain showed up many times. Measured with immunoSEQ multiplex PCR; TCRdb has only the in-frame clones, and not every one. This sample has roughly 62,000 clones, with about 83% found just once. The data originate from a study of blood T cell repertoires in COVID-19. J lost 5 bases, V lost 8 bases, and 13 bases had no gene match. The CDR3 covers 15 residues. Germline values: CDR1 SNHLY, CDR2 FYNNEI. This chain uses TRBV2 with TRBJ2-5, with 8 bases identical to TRBD2. The sequence was obtained from a human donor in a cohort sampled during active COVID-19. Sequencing was done on a sample of peripheral blood. For the CDR3, the DNA is TGTGCCAGCCCGACTCGGCGGGAGGTGGGGGAGACCCAGTACTTC. Its protein is CASPTRREVGETQYF.